This entry is about one TCR beta chain. Trimming took 1 base from V and 6 from J, leaving 13 bases between them. The CDR3 contains 15 residues. Germline CDR1 reads MDHEN; CDR2 reads SYDVKM. Assay: immunoSEQ multiplex PCR; the TCRdb copy retains only in-frame clones and omits some. This sample has about 44,000 clones, with about three quarters found just once. The sample originates from a study of control samples from healthy donors and cancer patients. The chain recombines TRBV28 with TRBJ1-5; unclear D gene. The origin of this receptor is a male donor with melanoma. The specimen was formalin-fixed, paraffin-embedded tissue. CDR3 amino acids: CASSLSLSPLQPQHF. CDR3 bases: TGTGCCAGCAGTTTATCTTTATCTCCGCTTCAGCCCCAGCATTTT. The full variable domain, with the rest looked up from reference TRBV28 and TRBJ1-5, is DVKVTQSSRYLVKRTGEKVFLECVQDMDHENMFWYRQDPGLGLRLIYFSYDVKMKEKGDIPEGYSVSREKKERFSLILESASTNQTSMYLCASSLSLSPLQPQHFGDGTRLSIL.